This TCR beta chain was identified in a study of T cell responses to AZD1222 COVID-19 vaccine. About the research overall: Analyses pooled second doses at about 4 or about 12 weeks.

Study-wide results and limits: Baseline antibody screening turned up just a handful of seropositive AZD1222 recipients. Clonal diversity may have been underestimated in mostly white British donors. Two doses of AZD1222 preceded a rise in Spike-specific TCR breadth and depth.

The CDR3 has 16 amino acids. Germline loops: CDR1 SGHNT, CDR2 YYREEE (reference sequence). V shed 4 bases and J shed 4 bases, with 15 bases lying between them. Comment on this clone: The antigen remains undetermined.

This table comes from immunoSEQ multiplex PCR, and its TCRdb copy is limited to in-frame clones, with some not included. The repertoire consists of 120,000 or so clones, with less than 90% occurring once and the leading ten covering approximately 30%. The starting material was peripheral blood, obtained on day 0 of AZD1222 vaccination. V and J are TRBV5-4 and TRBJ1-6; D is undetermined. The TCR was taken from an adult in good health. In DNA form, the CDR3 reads TGTGCCAGCAGCACAGACTGGGAGACGTATAATTCACCCCTCCACTTT. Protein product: CASSTDWETYNSPLHF.